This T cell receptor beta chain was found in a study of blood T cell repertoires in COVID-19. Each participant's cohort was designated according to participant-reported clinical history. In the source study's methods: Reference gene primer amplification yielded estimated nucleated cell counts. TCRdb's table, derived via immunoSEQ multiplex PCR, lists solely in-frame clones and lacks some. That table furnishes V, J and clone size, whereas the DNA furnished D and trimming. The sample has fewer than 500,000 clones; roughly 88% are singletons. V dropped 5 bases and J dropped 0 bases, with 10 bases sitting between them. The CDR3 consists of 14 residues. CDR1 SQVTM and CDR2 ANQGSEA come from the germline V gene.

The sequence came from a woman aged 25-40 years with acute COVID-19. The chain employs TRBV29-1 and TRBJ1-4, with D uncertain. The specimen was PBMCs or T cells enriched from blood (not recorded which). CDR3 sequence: CSVQGRTTNEKLFF. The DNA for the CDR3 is TGCAGCGTTCAAGGGAGGACAACTAATGAAAAACTGTTTTTT. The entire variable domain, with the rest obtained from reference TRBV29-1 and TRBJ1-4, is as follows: SAVISQKPSRDICQRGTSLTIQCQVDSQVTMMFWYRQQPGQSLTLIATANQGSEATYESGFVIDKFPISRPNLTFSTLTVSNMSPEDSSIYLCSVQGRTTNEKLFFGSGTQLSVL.